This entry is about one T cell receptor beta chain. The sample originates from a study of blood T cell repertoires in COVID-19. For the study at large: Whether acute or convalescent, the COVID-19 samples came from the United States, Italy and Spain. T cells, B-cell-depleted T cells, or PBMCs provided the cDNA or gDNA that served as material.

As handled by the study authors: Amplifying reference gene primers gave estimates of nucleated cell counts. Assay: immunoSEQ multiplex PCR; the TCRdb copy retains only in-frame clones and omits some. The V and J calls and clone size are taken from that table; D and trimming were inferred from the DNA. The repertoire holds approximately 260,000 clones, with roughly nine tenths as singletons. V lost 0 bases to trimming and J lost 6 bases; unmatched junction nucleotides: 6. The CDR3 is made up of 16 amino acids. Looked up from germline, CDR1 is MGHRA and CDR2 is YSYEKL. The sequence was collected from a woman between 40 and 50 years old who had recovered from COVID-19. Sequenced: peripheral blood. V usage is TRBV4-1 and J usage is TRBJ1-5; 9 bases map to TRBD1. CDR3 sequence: CASSQEGQGGGQPQHF. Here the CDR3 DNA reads TGCGCCAGCAGCCAAGAGGGACAGGGAGGAGGTCAGCCCCAGCATTTT.